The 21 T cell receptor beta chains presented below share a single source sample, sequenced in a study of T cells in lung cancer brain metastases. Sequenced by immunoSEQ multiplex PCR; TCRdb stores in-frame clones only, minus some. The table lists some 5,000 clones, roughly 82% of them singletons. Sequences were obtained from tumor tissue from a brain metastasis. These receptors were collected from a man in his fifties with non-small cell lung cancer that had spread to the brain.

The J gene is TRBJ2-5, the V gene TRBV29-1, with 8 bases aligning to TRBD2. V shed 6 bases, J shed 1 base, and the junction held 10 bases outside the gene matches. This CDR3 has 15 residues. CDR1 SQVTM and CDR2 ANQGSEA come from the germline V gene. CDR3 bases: TGCAGCGTAACCCTTAGGCGGGGGGTCCAAGAGACCCAGTACTTC. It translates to CSVTLRRGVQETQYF.

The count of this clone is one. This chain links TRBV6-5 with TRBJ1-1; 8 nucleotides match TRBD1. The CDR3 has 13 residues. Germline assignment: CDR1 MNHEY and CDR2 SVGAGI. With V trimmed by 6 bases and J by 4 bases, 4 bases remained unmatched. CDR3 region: CASSLDRVTEAFF. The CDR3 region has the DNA TGTGCCAGCAGCTTGGACAGGGTCACTGAAGCTTTCTTT.

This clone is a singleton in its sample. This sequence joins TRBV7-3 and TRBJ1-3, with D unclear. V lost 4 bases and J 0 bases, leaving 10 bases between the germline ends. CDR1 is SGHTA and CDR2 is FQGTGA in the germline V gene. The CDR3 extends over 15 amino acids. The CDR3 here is CASSSPGSSGNTIYF. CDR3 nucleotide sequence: TGTGCCAGCAGCTCCCCCGGGAGCTCTGGAAACACCATATATTTT.

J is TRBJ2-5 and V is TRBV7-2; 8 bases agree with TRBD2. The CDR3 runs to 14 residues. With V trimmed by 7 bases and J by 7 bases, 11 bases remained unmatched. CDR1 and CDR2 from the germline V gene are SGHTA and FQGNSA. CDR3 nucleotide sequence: TGTGCCAGCACCTCGGGGGGGCCTACGGTGACCCAGTACTTC. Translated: CASTSGGPTVTQYF.

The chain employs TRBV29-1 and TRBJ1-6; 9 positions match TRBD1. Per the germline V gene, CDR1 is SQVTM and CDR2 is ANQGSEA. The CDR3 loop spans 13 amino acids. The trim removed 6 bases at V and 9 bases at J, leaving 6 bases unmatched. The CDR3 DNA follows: TGCAGCGTGAAACGGGACAGGGCTTCACCCCTCCACTTT. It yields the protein CSVKRDRASPLHF.

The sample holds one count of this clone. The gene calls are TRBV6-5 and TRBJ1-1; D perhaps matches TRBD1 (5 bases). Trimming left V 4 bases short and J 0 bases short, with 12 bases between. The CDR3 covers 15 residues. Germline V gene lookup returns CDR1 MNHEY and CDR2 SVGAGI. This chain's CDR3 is CASSWDGAMNTEAFF. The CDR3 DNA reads TGTGCCAGCAGTTGGGACGGGGCAATGAACACTGAAGCTTTCTTT.

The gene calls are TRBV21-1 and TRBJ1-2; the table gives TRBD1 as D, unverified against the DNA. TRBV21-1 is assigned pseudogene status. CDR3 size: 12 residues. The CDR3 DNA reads TGTGCCAGGGACAGGGGGTTCTATGGCTACACCTTC. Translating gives CARDRGFYGYTF.

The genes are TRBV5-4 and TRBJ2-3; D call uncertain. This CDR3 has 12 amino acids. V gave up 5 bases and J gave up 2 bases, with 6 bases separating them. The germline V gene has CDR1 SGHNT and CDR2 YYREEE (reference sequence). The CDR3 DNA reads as TGTGCCAGCAGTGGGTCCACAGATACGCAGTATTTT. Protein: CASSGSTDTQYF.

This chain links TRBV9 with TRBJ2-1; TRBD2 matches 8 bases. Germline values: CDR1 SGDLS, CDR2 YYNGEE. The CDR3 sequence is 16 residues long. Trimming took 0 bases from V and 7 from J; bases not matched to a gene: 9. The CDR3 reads CASSVGVAGSTNEQFF. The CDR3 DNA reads TGTGCCAGCAGCGTAGGAGTAGCGGGGAGTACTAATGAGCAGTTCTTC.

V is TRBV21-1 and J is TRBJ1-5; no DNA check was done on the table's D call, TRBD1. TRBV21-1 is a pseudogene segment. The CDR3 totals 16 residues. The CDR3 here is CASSKEWGTLNQPQHF. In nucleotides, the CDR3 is TGTGCCAGCAGCAAAGAGTGGGGGACACTCAATCAGCCCCAGCATTTT.

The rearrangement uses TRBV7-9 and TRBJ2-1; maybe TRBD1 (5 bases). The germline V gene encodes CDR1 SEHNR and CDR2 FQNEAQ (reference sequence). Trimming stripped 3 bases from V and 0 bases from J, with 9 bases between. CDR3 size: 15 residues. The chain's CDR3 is CASSFRGYSYNEQFF. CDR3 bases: TGTGCCAGCAGCTTTAGGGGTTACTCCTACAATGAGCAGTTCTTC.

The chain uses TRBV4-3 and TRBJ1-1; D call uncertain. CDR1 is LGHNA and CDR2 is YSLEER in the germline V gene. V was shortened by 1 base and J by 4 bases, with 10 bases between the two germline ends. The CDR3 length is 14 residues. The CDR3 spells CASSQGLASTEAFF. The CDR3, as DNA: TGCGCCAGCAGCCAAGGGTTAGCTTCCACTGAAGCTTTCTTT.

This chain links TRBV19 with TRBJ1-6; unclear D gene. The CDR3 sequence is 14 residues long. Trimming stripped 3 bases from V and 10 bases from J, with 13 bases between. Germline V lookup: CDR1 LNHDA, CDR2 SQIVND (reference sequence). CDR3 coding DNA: TGTGCCAGTAGTATGTCCGGGGTCGGCTCACCCCTCCACTTT. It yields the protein CASSMSGVGSPLHF.

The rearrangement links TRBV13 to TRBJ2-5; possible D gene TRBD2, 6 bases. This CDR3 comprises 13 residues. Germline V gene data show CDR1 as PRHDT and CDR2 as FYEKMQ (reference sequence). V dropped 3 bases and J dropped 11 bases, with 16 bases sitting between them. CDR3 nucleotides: TGTGCCAGCAGCTTGACGTCTCGCGGGGAGCAGTACTTC. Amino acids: CASSLTSRGEQYF.

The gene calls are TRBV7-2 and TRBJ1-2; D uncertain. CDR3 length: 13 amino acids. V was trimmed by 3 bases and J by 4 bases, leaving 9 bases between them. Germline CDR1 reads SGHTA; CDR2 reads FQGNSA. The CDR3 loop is CASSFEGTYGYTF. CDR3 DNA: TGTGCCAGCAGCTTTGAGGGCACCTATGGCTACACCTTC.

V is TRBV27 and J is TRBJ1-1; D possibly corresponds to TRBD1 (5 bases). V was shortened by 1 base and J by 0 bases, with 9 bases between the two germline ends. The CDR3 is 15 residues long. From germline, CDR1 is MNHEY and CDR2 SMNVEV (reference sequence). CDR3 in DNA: TGTGCCAGCAGTTTATTTCGGGGACTGAACACTGAAGCTTTCTTT. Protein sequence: CASSLFRGLNTEAFF.

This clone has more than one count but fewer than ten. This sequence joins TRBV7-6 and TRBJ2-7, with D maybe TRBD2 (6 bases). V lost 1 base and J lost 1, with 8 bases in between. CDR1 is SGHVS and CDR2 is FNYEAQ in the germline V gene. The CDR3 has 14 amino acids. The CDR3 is CASSLEEGSYEQYF. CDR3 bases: TGTGCCAGCAGCTTAGAGGAGGGTTCCTACGAGCAGTACTTC.

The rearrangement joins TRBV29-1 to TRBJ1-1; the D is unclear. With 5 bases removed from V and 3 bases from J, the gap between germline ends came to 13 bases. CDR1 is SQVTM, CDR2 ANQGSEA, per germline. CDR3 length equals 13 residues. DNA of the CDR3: TGCAGCGTTAAGGCCGAATCGGACACTGAAGCTTTCTTT. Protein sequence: CSVKAESDTEAFF.

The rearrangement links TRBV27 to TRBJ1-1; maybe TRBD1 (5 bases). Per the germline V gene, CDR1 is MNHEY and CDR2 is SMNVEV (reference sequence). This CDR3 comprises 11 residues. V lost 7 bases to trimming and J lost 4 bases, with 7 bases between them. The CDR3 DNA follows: TGTGCCAGCACGGGGGGCACTGAAGCTTTCTTT. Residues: CASTGGTEAFF.

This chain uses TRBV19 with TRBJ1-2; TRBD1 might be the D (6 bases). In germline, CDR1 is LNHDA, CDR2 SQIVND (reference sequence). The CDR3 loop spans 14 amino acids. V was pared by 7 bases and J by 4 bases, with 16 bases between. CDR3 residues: CASNKGGTGYGYTF. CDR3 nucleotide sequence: TGTGCCAGTAACAAAGGGGGTACTGGCTATGGCTACACCTTC.

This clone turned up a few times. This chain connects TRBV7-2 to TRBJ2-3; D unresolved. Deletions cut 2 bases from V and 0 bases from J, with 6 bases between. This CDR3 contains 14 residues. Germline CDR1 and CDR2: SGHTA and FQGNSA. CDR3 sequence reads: CASSLFLSTDTQYF. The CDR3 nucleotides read TGTGCCAGCAGCTTATTCCTAAGCACAGATACGCAGTATTTT.